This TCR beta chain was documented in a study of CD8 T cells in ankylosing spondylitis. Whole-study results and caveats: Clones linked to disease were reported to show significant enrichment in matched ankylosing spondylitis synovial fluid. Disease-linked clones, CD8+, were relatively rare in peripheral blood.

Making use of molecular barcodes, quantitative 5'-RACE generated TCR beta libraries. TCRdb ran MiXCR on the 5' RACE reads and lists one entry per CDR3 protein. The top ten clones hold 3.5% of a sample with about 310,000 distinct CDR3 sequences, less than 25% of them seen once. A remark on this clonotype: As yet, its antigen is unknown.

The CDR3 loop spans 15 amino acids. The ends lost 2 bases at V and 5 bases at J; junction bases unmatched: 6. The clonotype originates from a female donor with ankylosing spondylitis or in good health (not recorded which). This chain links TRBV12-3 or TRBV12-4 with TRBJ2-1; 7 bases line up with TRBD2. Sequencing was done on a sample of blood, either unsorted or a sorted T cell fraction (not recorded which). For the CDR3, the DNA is TGTGCCAGCAGTTTACTGCTAGCGGACCACAATGAGCAGTTCTTC. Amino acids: CASSLLLADHNEQFF.